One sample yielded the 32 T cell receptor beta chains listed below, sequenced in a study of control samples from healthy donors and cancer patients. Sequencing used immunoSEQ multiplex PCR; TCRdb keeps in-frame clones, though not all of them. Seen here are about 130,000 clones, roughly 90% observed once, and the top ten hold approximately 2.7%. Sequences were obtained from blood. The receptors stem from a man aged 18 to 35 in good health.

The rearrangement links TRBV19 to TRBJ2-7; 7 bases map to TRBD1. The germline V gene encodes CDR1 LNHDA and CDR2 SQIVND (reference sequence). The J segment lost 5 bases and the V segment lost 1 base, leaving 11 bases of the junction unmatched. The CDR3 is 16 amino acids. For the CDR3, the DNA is TGTGCCAGTAGTATAGTAGAGACAGGGATAAAGAACGAGCAGTACTTC. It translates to CASSIVETGIKNEQYF.

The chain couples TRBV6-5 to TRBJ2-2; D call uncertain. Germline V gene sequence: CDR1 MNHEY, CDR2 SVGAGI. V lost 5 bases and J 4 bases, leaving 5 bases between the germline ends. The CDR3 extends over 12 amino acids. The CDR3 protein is CASSLATGELFF. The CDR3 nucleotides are TGTGCCAGCAGTCTGGCCACCGGGGAGCTGTTTTTT.

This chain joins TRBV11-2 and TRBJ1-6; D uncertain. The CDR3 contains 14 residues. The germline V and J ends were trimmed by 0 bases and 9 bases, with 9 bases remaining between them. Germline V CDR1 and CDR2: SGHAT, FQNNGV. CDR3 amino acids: CASSLEDRRSPLHF. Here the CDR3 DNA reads TGTGCCAGCAGCTTAGAGGACCGCCGTTCACCCCTCCACTTT.

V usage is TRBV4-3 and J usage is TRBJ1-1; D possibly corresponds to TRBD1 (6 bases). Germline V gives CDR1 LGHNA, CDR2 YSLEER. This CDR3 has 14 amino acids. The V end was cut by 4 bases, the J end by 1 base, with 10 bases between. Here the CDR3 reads CASSPGGPNTEAFF. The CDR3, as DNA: TGCGCCAGCAGCCCCGGGGGGCCGAACACTGAAGCTTTCTTT.

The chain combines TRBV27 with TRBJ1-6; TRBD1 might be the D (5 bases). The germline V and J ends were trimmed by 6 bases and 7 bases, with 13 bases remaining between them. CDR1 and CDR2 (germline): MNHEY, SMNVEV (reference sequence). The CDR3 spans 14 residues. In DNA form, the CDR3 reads TGTGCCAGCAGCCCCGGGGGTACAAATTCACCCCTCCACTTT. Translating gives CASSPGGTNSPLHF.

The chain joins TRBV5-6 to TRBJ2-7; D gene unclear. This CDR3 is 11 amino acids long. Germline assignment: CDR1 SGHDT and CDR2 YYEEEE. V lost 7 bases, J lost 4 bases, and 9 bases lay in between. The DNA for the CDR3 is TGTGCCAGCCCCGCCCCGTACGAGCAGTACGTC. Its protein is CASPAPYEQYV.

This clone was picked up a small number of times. For the CDR3, the DNA is TGTGCCAGCTCCTGGGAGGGACGGGCAAATCAGCCCCAGCATTTT. Protein product: CASSWEGRANQPQHF. The chain joins TRBV2 to TRBJ1-5, with D tentatively TRBD1 (5 bases). This CDR3 spans 15 amino acids. Germline V gene data show CDR1 as SNHLY and CDR2 as FYNNEI. Trimming shortened V by 8 bases and J by 4 bases, and 18 bases separated the two germline ends.

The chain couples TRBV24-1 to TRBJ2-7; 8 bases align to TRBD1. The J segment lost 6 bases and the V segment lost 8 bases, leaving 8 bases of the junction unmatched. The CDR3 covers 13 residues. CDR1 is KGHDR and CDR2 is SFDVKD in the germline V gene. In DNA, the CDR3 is TGTGCCACCAAGGGACAGGACGCTGCCGAGCAGTACTTC. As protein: CATKGQDAAEQYF.

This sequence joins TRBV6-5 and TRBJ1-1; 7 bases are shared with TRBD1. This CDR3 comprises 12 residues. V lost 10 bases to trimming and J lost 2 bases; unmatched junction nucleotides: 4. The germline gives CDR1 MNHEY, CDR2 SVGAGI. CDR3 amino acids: CAIDRANTEAFF. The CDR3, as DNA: TGTGCCATTGACAGGGCAAACACTGAAGCTTTCTTT.

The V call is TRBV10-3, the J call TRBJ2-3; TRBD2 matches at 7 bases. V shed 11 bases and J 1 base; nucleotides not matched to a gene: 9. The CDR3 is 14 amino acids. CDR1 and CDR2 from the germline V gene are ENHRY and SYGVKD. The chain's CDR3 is CAAFSGNGTDTQYF. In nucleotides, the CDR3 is TGTGCCGCGTTCAGCGGGAACGGCACAGATACGCAGTATTTT.

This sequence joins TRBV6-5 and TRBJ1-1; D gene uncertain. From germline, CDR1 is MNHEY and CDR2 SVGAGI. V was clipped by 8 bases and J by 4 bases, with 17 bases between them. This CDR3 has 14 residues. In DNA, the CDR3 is TGTGCCAGCGGGAACCAGTGGGCCGGCACTGAAGCTTTCTTT. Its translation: CASGNQWAGTEAFF.

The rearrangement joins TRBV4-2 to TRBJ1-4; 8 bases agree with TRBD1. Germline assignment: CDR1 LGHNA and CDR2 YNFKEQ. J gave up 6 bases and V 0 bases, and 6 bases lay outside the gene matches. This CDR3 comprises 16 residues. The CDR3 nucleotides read TGTGCCAGCAGCCAAGATTCGGGACAGGTGGATGAAAAACTGTTTTTT. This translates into CASSQDSGQVDEKLFF.

CDR3 in DNA: TGTGCCAGCAGTTCCTTGGCGGGTTCCAATGAGCAGTTCTTC. Amino acid sequence: CASSSLAGSNEQFF. The chain joins TRBV3-1 (or the pseudogene TRBV3-2) to TRBJ2-1, with D possibly matching TRBD2 (5 bases). Trimming took off 6 bases at V and 6 bases at J, with 15 bases between the two ends. This CDR3 is built from 14 residues. The germline V gene encodes CDR1 LGHDT and CDR2 YNNKEL (reference sequence).

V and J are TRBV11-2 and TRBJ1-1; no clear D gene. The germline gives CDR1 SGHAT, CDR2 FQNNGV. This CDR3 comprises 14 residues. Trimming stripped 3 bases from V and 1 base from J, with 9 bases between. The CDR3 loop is CASSFGRPNTEAFF. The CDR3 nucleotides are TGTGCCAGCAGCTTCGGCCGACCGAACACTGAAGCTTTCTTT.

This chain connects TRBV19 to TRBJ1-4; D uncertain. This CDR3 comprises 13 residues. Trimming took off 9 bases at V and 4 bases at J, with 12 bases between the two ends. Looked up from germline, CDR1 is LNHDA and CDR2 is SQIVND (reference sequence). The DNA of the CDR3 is TGTGCCAGCCGCCGGGCCGATAATGAAAAACTGTTTTTT. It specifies CASRRADNEKLFF.

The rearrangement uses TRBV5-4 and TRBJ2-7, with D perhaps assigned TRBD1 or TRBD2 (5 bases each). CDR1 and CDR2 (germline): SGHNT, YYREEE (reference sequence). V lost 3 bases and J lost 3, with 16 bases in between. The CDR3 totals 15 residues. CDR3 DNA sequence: TGTGCCAGCAGCTCGACCGGGACGGGGAGCTACGAGCAGTACTTC. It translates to CASSSTGTGSYEQYF.

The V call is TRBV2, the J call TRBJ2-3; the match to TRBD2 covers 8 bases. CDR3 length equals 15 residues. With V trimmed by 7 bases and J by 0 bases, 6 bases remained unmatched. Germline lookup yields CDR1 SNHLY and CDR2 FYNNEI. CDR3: CASNVAGPSTDTQYF. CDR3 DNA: TGTGCCAGCAACGTAGCGGGGCCAAGCACAGATACGCAGTATTTT. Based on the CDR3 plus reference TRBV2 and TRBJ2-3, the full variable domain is EPEVTQTPSHQVTQMGQEVILRCVPISNHLYFYWYRQILGQKVEFLVSFYNNEISEKSEIFDDQFSVERPDGSNFTLKIRSTKLEDSAMYFCASNVAGPSTDTQYFGPGTRLTVL.

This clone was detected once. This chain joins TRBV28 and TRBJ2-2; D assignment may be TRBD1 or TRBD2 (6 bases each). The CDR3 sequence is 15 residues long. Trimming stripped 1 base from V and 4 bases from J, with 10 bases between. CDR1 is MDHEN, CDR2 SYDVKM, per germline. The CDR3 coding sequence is TGTGCCAGCAGTTTATTGAGGGGGGCCACCGGGGAGCTGTTTTTT. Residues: CASSLLRGATGELFF.

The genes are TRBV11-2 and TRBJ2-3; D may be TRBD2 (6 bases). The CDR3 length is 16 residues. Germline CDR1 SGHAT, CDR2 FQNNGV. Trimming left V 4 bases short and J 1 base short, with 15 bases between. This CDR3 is CASSWRASYGTDTQYF. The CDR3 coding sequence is TGTGCCAGCAGCTGGAGGGCAAGCTACGGCACAGATACGCAGTATTTT.

The CDR3, as DNA: TGTGCCAGCTCCTCGGGGGGGGCCCAGCATTTT. Its protein product is CASSSGGAQHF. The rearrangement links TRBV28 to TRBJ1-5; D is possibly TRBD1 (5 bases). Germline V gives CDR1 MDHEN, CDR2 SYDVKM. This CDR3 is 11 amino acids long. Trimming left V 8 bases short and J 11 bases short, with 13 bases between. Using reference TRBV28 and TRBJ1-5 for the parts outside the CDR3, the full variable domain is DVKVTQSSRYLVKRTGEKVFLECVQDMDHENMFWYRQDPGLGLRLIYFSYDVKMKEKGDIPEGYSVSREKKERFSLILESASTNQTSMYLCASSSGGAQHFGDGTRLSIL.

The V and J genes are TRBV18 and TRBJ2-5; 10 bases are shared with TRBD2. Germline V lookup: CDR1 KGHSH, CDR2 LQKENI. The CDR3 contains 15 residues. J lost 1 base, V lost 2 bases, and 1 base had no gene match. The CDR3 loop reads CASSPRTSGQETQYF. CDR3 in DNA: TGTGCCAGCTCACCAAGGACTAGCGGCCAAGAGACCCAGTACTTC. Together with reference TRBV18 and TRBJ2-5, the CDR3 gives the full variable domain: NAGVMQNPRHLVRRRGQEARLRCSPMKGHSHVYWYRQLPEEGLKFMVYLQKENIIDESGMPKERFSAEFPKEGPSILRIQQVVRGDSAAYFCASSPRTSGQETQYFGPGTRLLVL.

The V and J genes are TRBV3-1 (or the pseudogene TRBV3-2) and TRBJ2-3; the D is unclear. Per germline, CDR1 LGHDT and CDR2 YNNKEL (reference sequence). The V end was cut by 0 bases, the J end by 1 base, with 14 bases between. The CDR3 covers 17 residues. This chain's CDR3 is CASSQDPAMGGTDTQYF. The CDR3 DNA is TGTGCCAGCAGCCAAGATCCGGCGATGGGTGGCACAGATACGCAGTATTTT.

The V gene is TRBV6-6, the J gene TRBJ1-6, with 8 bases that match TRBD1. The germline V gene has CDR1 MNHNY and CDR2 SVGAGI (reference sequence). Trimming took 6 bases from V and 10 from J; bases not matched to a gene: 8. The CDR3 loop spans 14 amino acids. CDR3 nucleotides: TGTGCCAGCAGCGACAGGGGAGAGGAATCACCCCTCCACTTT. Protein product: CASSDRGEESPLHF.

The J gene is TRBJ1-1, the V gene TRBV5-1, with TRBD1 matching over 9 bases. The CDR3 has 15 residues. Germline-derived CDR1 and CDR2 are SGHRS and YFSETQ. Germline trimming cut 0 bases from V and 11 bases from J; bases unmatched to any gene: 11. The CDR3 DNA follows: TGCGCCAGCAGCTTGGGGACAGGGGTGAAGCTTTCGGCTTTCTTT. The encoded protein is CASSLGTGVKLSAFF.

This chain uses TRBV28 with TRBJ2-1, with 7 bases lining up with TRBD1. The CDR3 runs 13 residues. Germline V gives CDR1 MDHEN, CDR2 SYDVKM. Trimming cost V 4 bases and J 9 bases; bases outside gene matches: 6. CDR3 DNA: TGTGCCAGCAGTTCCGCGACAGGGCCTGAGCAGTTCTTC. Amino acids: CASSSATGPEQFF.

The DNA of the CDR3 is TGTGCCAGCCGACCGTCAGGGGGCGACTATGGCTACACCTTC. As protein: CASRPSGGDYGYTF. This chain uses TRBV2 with TRBJ1-2; 8 nucleotides match TRBD1. The CDR3 totals 14 residues. V dropped 8 bases and J dropped 3; count of bases not matched to a gene: 8. Germline V CDR1 and CDR2: SNHLY, FYNNEI. Supplemented by reference TRBV2 and TRBJ1-2, the full variable domain reads EPEVTQTPSHQVTQMGQEVILRCVPISNHLYFYWYRQILGQKVEFLVSFYNNEISEKSEIFDDQFSVERPDGSNFTLKIRSTKLEDSAMYFCASRPSGGDYGYTFGSGTRLTVV.

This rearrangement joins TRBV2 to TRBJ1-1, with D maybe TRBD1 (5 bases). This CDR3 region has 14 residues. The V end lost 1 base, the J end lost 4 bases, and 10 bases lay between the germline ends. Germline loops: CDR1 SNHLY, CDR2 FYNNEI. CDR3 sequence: CASSEGGGGTEAFF. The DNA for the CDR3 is TGTGCCAGCAGTGAAGGTGGGGGAGGCACTGAAGCTTTCTTT.

CDR3 sequence reads: CASSDRFEQYF. The CDR3 nucleotides are TGTGCCAGTAGCGACAGATTCGAGCAGTACTTC. The V call is TRBV19, the J call TRBJ2-7; tentatively, D is TRBD1 (5 bases). This CDR3 contains 11 residues. Germline lookup yields CDR1 LNHDA and CDR2 SQIVND (reference sequence). The germline V and J ends were trimmed by 6 bases and 6 bases, with 9 bases remaining between them.

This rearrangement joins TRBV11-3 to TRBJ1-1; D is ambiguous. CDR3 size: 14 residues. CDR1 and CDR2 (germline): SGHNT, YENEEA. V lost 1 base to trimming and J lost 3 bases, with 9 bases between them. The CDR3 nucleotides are TGTGCCAGCAGCTTAGCCCTTTTGGACACTGAAGCTTTCTTT. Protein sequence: CASSLALLDTEAFF.

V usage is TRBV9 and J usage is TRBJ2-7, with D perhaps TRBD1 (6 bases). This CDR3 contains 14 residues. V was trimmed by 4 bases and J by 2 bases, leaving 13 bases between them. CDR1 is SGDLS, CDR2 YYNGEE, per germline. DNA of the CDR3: TGTGCCAGCAGCCCCGCCGGGACACCCTACGAGCAGTACTTC. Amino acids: CASSPAGTPYEQYF.

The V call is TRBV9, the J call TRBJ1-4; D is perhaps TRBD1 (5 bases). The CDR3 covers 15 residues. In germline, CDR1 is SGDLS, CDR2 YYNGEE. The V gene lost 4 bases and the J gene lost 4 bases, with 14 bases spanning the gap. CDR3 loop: CASSPPTDYNEKLFF. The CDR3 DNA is TGTGCCAGCAGCCCCCCGACAGATTATAATGAAAAACTGTTTTTT.

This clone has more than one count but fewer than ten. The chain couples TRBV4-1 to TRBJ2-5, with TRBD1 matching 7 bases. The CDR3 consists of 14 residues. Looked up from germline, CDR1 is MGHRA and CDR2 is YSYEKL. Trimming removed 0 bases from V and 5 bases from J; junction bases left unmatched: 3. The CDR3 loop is CASSQEQGWETQYF. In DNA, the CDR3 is TGCGCCAGCAGCCAAGAACAGGGGTGGGAGACCCAGTACTTC.